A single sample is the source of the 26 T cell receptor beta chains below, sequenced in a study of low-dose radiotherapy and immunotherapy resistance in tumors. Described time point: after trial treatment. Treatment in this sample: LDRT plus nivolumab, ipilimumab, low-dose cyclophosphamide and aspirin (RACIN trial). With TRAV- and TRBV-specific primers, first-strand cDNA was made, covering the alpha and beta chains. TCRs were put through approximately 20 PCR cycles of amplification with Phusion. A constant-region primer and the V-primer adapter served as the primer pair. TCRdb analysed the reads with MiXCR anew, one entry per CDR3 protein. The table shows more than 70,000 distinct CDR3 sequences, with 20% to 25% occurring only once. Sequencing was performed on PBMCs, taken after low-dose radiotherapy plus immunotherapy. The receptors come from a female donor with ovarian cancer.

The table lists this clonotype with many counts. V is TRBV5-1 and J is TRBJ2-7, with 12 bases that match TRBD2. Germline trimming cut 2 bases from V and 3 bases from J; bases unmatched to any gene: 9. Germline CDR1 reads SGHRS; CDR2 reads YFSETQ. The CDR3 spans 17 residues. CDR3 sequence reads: CASSLTPGLAGRYEQYF. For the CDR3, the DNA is TGCGCCAGCAGCTTAACCCCAGGACTAGCGGGACGCTACGAGCAGTACTTC.

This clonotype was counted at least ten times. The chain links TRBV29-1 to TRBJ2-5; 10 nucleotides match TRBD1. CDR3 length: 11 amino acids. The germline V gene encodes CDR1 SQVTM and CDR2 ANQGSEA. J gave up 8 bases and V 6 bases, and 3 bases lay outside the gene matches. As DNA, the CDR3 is TGCAGCGTCGGGACAGGGGAAACCCAGTACTTC. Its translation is CSVGTGETQYF.

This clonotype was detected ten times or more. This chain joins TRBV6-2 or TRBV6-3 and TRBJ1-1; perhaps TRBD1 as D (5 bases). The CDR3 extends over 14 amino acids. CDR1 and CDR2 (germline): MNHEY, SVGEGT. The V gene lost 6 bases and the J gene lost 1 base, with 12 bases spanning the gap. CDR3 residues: CASRPTRGNTEAFF. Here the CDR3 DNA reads TGTGCCAGCAGACCTACAAGGGGGAACACTGAAGCTTTCTTT.

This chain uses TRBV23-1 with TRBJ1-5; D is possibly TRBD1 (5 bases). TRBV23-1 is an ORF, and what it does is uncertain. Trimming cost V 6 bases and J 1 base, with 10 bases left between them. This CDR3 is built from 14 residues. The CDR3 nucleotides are TGCGCCAGCAGGCGACAGAACAGCAATCAGCCCCAGCATTTT. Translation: CASRRQNSNQPQHF.

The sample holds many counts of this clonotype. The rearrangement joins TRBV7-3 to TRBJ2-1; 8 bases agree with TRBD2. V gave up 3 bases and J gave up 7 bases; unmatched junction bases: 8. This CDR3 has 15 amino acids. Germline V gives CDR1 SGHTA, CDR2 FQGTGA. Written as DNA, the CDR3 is TGTGCCAGCAGCTTTACTAGCGGCCCTACGAATGAGCAGTTCTTC. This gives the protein CASSFTSGPTNEQFF.

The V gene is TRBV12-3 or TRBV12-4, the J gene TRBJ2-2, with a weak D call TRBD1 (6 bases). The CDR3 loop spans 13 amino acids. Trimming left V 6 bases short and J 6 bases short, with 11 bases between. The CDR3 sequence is CASRLQGPGELFF. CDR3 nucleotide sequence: TGTGCCAGCAGACTACAGGGACCCGGGGAGCTGTTTTTT.

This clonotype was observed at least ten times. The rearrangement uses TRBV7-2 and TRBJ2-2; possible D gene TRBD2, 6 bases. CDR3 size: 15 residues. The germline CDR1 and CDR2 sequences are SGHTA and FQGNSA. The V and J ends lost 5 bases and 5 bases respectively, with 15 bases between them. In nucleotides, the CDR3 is TGTGCCAGCAGCATCGGGACTCAAGGAACCGGGGAGCTGTTTTTT. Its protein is CASSIGTQGTGELFF.

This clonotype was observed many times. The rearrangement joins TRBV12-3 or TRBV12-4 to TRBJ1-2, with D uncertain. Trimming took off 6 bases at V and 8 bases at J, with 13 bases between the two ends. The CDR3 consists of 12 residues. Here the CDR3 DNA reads TGTGCCAGCAGCTATCCGGGTTACGGCTACACCTTC. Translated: CASSYPGYGYTF.

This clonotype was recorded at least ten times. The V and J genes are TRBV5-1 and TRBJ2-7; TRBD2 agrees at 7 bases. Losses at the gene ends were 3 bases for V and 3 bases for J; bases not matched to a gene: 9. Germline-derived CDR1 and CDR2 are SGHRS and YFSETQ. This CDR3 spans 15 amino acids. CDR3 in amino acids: CASSYTGTNNYEQYF. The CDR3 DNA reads TGCGCCAGCAGCTATACCGGGACTAACAACTACGAGCAGTACTTC.

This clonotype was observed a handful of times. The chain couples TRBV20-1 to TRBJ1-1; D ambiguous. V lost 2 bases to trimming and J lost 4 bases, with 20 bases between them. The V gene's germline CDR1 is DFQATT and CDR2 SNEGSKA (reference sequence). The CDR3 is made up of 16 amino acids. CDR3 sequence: CSARTPGPRRGTEAFF. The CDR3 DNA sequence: TGCAGTGCTAGAACCCCGGGCCCAAGACGCGGCACTGAAGCTTTCTTT.

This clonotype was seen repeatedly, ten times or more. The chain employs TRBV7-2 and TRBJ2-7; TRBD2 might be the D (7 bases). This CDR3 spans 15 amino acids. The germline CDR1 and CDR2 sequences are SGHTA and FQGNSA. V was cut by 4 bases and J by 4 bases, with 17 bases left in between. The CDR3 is CASSSRGGGLYEQYF. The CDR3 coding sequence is TGTGCCAGCAGCTCCCGAGGGGGGGGGTTGTACGAGCAGTACTTC.

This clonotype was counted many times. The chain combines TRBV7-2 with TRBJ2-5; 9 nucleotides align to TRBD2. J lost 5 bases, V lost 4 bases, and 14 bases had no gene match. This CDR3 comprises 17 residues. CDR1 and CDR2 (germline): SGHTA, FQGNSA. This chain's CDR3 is CASSSPPGGRARETQYF. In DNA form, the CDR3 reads TGTGCCAGCAGCTCACCGCCGGGCGGGAGGGCTCGGGAGACCCAGTACTTC.

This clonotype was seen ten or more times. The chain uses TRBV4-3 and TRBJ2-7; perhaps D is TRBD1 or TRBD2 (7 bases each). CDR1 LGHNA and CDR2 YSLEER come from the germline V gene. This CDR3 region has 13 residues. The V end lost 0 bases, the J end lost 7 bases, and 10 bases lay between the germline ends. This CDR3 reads CASSQDQGGEQYF. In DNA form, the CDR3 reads TGCGCCAGCAGCCAAGATCAGGGGGGGGAGCAGTACTTC.

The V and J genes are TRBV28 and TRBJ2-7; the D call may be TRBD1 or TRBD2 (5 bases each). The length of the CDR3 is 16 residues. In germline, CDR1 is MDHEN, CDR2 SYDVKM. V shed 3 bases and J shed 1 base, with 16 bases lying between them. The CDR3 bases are TGTGCCAGCAGTTTCTCCTCGGGACGGGCATCCTACGAGCAGTACTTC. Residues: CASSFSSGRASYEQYF.

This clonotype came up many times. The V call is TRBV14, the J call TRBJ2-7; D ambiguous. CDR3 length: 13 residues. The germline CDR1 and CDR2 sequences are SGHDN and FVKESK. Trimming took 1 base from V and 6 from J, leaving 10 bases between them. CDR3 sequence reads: CASSQVGSSEQYF. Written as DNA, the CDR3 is TGTGCCAGCAGCCAAGTGGGGTCGAGCGAGCAGTACTTC.

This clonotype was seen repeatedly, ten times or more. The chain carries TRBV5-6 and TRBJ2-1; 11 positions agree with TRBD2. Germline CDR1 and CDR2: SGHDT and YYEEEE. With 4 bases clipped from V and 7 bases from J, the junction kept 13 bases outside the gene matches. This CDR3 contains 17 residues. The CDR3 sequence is CASSDARLAGKYNEQFF. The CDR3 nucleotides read TGTGCCAGCAGCGATGCAAGACTAGCGGGGAAGTATAATGAGCAGTTCTTC.

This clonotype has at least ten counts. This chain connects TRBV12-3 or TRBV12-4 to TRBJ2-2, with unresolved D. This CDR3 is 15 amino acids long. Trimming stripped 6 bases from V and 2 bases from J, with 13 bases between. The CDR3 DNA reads TGTGCCAGCAGAGCCCGGGTTCCCAACACCGGGGAGCTGTTTTTT. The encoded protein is CASRARVPNTGELFF.

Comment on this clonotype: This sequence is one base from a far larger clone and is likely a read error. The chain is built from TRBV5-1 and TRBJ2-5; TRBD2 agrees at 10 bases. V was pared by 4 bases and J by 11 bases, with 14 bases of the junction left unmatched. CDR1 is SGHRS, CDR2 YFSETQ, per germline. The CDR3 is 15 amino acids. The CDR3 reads CASSAVVAGGNEQYF. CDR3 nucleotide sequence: TGCGCCAGCAGCGCCGTGGTAGCGGGAGGCAATGAGCAGTACTTC.

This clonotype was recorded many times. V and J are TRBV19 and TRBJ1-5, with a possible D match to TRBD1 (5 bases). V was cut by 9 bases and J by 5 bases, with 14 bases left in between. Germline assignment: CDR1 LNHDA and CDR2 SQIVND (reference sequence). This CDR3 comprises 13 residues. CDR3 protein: CASGTDSYQPQHF. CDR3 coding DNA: TGTGCCAGCGGGACGGATAGTTATCAGCCCCAGCATTTT.

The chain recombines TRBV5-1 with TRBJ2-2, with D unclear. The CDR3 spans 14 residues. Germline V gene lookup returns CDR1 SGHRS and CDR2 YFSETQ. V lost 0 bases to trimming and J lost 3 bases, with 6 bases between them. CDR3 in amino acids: CASSLVLDTGELFF. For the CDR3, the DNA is TGCGCCAGCAGCTTGGTTCTGGACACCGGGGAGCTGTTTTTT.

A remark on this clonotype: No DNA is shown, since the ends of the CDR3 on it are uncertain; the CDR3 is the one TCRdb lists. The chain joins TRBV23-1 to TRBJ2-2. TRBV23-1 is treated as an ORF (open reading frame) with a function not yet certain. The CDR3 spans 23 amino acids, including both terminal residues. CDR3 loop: CASTNQTSMYLCASTENTGELFF.

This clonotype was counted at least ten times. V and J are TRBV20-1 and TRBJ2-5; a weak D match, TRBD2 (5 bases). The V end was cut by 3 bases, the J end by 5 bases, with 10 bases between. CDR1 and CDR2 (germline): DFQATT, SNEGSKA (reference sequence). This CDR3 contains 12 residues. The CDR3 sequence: CSASRGGETQYF. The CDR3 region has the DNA TGCAGTGCTAGTCGGGGTGGGGAGACCCAGTACTTC.

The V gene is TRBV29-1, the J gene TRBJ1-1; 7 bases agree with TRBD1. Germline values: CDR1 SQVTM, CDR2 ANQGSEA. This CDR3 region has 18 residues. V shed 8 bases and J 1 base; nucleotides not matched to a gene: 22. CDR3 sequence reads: CSTRGTDSRGLTNTEAFF. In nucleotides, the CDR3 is TGCAGCACCCGGGGGACAGACTCCCGTGGATTGACGAACACTGAAGCTTTCTTT. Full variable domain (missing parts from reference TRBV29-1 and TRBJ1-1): SAVISQKPSRDICQRGTSLTIQCQVDSQVTMMFWYRQQPGQSLTLIATANQGSEATYESGFVIDKFPISRPNLTFSTLTVSNMSPEDSSIYLCSTRGTDSRGLTNTEAFFGQGTRLTVV.

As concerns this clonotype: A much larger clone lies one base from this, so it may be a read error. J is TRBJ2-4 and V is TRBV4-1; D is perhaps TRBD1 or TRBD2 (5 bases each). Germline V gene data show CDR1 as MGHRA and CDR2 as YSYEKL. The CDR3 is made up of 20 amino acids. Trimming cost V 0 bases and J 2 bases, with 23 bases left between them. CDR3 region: CASSQEVGRVNEGTKNIQYF. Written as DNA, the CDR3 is TGCGCCAGCAGCCAAGAAGTTGGCAGGGTGAACGAGGGGACCAAAAACATTCAGTACTTC.

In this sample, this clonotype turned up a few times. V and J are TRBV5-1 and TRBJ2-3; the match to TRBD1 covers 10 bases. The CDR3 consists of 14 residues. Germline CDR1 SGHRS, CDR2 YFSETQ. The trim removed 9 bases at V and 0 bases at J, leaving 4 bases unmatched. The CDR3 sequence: CATRQGASTDTQYF. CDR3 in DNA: TGCGCCACCCGACAGGGGGCGAGCACAGATACGCAGTATTTT. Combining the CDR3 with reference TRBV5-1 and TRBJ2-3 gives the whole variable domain KAGVTQTPRYLIKTRGQQVTLSCSPISGHRSVSWYQQTPGQGLQFLFEYFSETQRNKGNFPGRFSGRQFSNSRSEMNVSTLELGDSALYLCATRQGASTDTQYFGPGTRLTVL.

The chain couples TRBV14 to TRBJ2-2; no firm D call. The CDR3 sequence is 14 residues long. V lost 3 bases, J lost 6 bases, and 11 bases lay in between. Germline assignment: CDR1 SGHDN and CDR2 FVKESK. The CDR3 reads CASSQWTVAGELFF. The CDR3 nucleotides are TGTGCCAGCAGCCAGTGGACGGTAGCCGGGGAGCTGTTTTTT.